The rows below give T cell receptor beta chains drawn from one sample of a study of identical twins. In TCRdb, the 5' RACE reads were re-called with MiXCR into one record per CDR3 protein. The data show around 530,000 distinct CDR3 sequences, roughly 15% seen once. This sample also appeared in a second study, on yellow fever vaccine responses in identical twins.

Material: CD4+ T cells sorted from blood. The receptors were gathered from a woman aged 18-29 years in good health. Both conserved end residues are part of each CDR3. The D gene is left open where the match is weak. Clone size is given for some rows only: seen once, a few or many times, or a class if the clone is expanded.

j_gene,abundance,v_gene,len,d_gene,CDR3aa,CDR3nt
TRBJ2-3,NA,TRBV4-2,22,TRBD2,CASSQDGGAGSGRAVYRDTQYF,TGTGCCAGCAGCCAAGATGGCGGAGCGGGTAGCGGGAGGGCAGTCTATCGAGATACGCAGTATTTT
TRBJ2-3,NA,TRBV12-3/TRBV12-4,15,TRBD2,CASSLRLAGGLAQYF,TGTGCCAGCAGTTTGCGACTAGCGGGGGGGCTTGCGCAGTATTTT
TRBJ2-1,few,TRBV27,13,NA,CASSLREQNEQFF,TGTGCCAGCAGTTTAAGGGAGCAGAATGAGCAGTTCTTC
TRBJ2-3,few,TRBV11-1,19,TRBD2,CASSLGSSGRAGGTDTQYF,TGTGCCAGCAGCTTAGGAAGTAGCGGGAGGGCCGGTGGCACAGATACGCAGTATTTT
TRBJ2-1,few,TRBV20-1,14,NA,CSARRLTRGHEQFF,TGCAGTGCTAGACGGTTGACTAGAGGGCATGAGCAGTTCTTC
TRBJ2-5,few,TRBV12-3/TRBV12-4,14,NA,CASSPGANQETQYF,TGTGCCAGCAGTCCAGGGGCTAACCAAGAGACCCAGTACTTC
TRBJ2-7,few,TRBV20-1,12,NA,CSAGTAGYEQYF,TGCAGTGCAGGGACGGCGGGATACGAGCAGTACTTC
TRBJ2-2,many,TRBV9,15,TRBD2,CASRIGLENTGELFF,TGTGCCAGCAGAATCGGACTAGAGAACACCGGGGAGCTGTTTTTT
TRBJ2-1,NA,TRBV11-2,13,NA,CASSLEGTREQFF,TGTGCCAGCAGCTTAGAAGGGACCAGGGAGCAGTTCTTC
TRBJ1-2,few,TRBV3-1,14,TRBD1,CASSQGGTGNGYTF,TGTGCCAGCAGCCAAGGAGGGACAGGAAATGGCTACACCTTC
TRBJ2-2,few,TRBV12-3/TRBV12-4,17,TRBD2,CASHSLFVAGGTGELFF,TGTGCCAGCCACTCACTATTCGTAGCGGGAGGTACCGGGGAGCTGTTTTTT
TRBJ2-7,NA,TRBV28,15,TRBD1,CASSPLGQGRYEQYF,TGTGCCAGCAGTCCCCTAGGACAGGGTCGGTACGAGCAGTACTTC
TRBJ2-1,NA,TRBV12-3/TRBV12-4,16,TRBD2,CASIKRSSGRSKEQFF,TGTGCCAGCATCAAGAGGTCTAGCGGGAGAAGTAAGGAGCAGTTCTTC
TRBJ2-1,NA,TRBV4-2,16,TRBD2,CASSQASGSSYNEQFF,TGTGCCAGCAGCCAAGCTAGCGGGAGCTCCTACAATGAGCAGTTCTTC
TRBJ1-5,NA,TRBV18,16,NA,CASSPGSGGNNQPQHF,TGTGCCAGCTCACCGGGGTCTGGGGGGAACAATCAGCCCCAGCATTTT
TRBJ1-2,many,TRBV10-3,13,NA,CAISDSEEYGYTF,TGTGCCATCAGTGATTCAGAGGAATATGGCTACACCTTC
TRBJ1-1,NA,TRBV20-1,12,NA,CSARVGYTEAFF,TGCAGTGCTAGAGTTGGCTACACTGAAGCTTTCTTT
TRBJ2-6,few,TRBV28,11,TRBD1,CASSTTGEKTF,TGTGCCAGCAGTACCACAGGGGAAAAGACTTTC
TRBJ2-1,few,TRBV7-7,13,NA,CASSLDSTGEAFF,TGTGCCAGCAGCTTAGATTCCACAGGGGAGGCGTTCTTC
TRBJ2-2,NA,TRBV24-1,16,NA,CATSTGPGANTGELFF,TGTGCCACCAGTACCGGGCCGGGAGCGAACACCGGGGAGCTGTTTTTT
TRBJ1-1,NA,TRBV6-5,11,NA,CASTGPSGAFF,TGTGCCAGCACGGGACCTTCGGGCGCTTTCTTT
TRBJ1-6,once,TRBV3-1,15,TRBD1,CASSQGDRVGSPLHF,TGTGCCAGCAGCCAAGGGGACAGGGTTGGTTCACCCCTCCACTTT
TRBJ2-5,NA,TRBV19,15,NA,CASSAGLPGARTQYF,TGTGCCAGTAGTGCGGGCCTCCCTGGAGCGCGAACCCAGTACTTC
TRBJ2-6,few,TRBV27,17,TRBD1,CASSLSRGLLGANVLTF,TGTGCCAGCAGTTTATCCAGGGGGCTACTTGGGGCCAACGTCCTGACTTTC
TRBJ2-2,few,TRBV3-1,13,NA,CASSRPGNGELFF,TGTGCCAGCAGTCGACCAGGGAACGGGGAGCTGTTTTTT
TRBJ2-7,NA,TRBV6-5,15,TRBD2,CASSYSTSGRMEQYF,TGTGCCAGCAGTTACTCGACTAGCGGGAGAATGGAGCAGTACTTC
TRBJ2-7,few,TRBV29-1,12,NA,CSVESGGAEQYF,TGCAGCGTGGAATCCGGGGGCGCCGAGCAGTACTTC
TRBJ2-2,NA,TRBV12-5,12,NA,CASGLVRGELFF,TGTGCTAGTGGTTTGGTACGAGGGGAGCTGTTTTTT